The 26 T cell receptor beta chains listed next were all sequenced from one sample in a study of Graves' ophthalmopathy and Graves' hyperthyroidism. Amplification from RNA transcripts yielded the TCR beta CDR3 regions. The library came from an HTBI-primed first-round RT-PCR and a second-round multiplex PCR. TCRdb recomputed calls from the multiplex PCR reads with MiXCR, one row per CDR3 protein. This table holds over a million distinct CDR3 sequences, about 38% found once. The specimen was peripheral blood or thyroid tissue (not recorded which). The receptors were sampled from an adult man with Graves' hyperthyroidism.

The chain links TRBV12-3 or TRBV12-4 to TRBJ2-2; D not certain. CDR3 length: 12 amino acids. Between the trimmed V and J ends, which lost 4 bases and 9 bases, there was a span of 9 bases. This chain's CDR3 is CASSWVGWELFF. In DNA, the CDR3 is TGTGCCAGCAGTTGGGTGGGGTGGGAGCTGTTTTTT.

This clonotype showed up many times. This chain connects TRBV12-3 or TRBV12-4 to TRBJ1-2; no firm D call. V shed 5 bases and J shed 10 bases, with 11 bases lying between them. The CDR3 contains 11 residues. CDR3 coding DNA: TGTGCCAGCAGTCGCCTGATTTACTACACCTTC. This translates into CASSRLIYYTF.

This clonotype was observed a few times. This chain connects TRBV12-3 or TRBV12-4 to TRBJ2-7, with 9 bases aligning to TRBD2. J lost 6 bases, V lost 6 bases, and 9 bases had no gene match. This CDR3 contains 14 residues. The CDR3 bases are TGTGCCAGCAGGATAGCGGGAGTGCTCTCCGAGCAGTACTTC. It specifies CASRIAGVLSEQYF.

This clonotype was seen ten or more times. The chain uses TRBV2 and TRBJ1-5; possibly TRBD1 for D (6 bases). Germline V lookup: CDR1 SNHLY, CDR2 FYNNEI. The CDR3 length is 15 residues. Trimming left V 7 bases short and J 1 base short, with 14 bases between. CDR3 bases: TGTGCCAGCAATGGGGGGCATGGGAGCAATCAGCCCCAGCATTTT. Translation gives CASNGGHGSNQPQHF.

The chain is built from TRBV29-1 and TRBJ2-7; 10 nucleotides align to TRBD2. The CDR3 sequence is 18 residues long. V lost 6 bases to trimming and J lost 7 bases; unmatched junction nucleotides: 24. CDR1 SQVTM and CDR2 ANQGSEA come from the germline V gene. The CDR3 sequence is CSVTRLAGDGVFGREQYF. The CDR3 nucleotides are TGCAGCGTGACCCGGCTAGCGGGAGATGGAGTGTTTGGAAGGGAGCAGTACTTC.

This clonotype has just a few counts. This chain uses TRBV24-1 with TRBJ2-2; D possibly matches TRBD1 or TRBD2 (5 bases each). The germline V and J ends were trimmed by 0 bases and 2 bases, with 21 bases remaining between them. Germline V CDR1 and CDR2: KGHDR, SFDVKD. The length of the CDR3 is 20 residues. The CDR3 loop reads CATSDLQGRTGTGNTGELFF. The CDR3 bases are TGTGCCACCAGTGATTTGCAAGGGCGTACCGGGACGGGAAACACCGGGGAGCTGTTTTTT.

V gene TRBV10-3 combines with J gene TRBJ1-2; the D gene is possibly TRBD1 (6 bases). This CDR3 is 15 amino acids long. Trimming took off 5 bases at V and 0 bases at J, with 13 bases between the two ends. Germline CDR1 ENHRY, CDR2 SYGVKD. The CDR3 DNA sequence: TGTGCCATCAGTTCTATACAGGGATCTAACTATGGCTACACCTTC. Amino acid sequence: CAISSIQGSNYGYTF.

Note on this clonotype: A much larger clonotype is one base distant, so this may be a read error. This chain joins TRBV7-2 and TRBJ2-7; a possible D gene is TRBD1 (5 bases). CDR1 and CDR2 (germline): SGHTA, FQGNSA. The CDR3 contains 15 residues. V was shortened by 1 base and J by 4 bases, with 14 bases between the two germline ends. The CDR3 reads CASSLGVGAGYEQYF. As DNA, the CDR3 is TGTGCCAGCAGCTTAGGGGTAGGGGCAGGGTACGAGCAGTACTTC.

This clonotype was counted many times. V and J are TRBV29-1 and TRBJ1-5, with TRBD1 matching over 11 bases. This CDR3 has 14 residues. The germline CDR1 and CDR2 sequences are SQVTM and ANQGSEA. Trimming cost V 4 bases and J 6 bases; bases outside gene matches: 5. The CDR3 is CSVGEGQGGQPQHF. CDR3 DNA sequence: TGCAGCGTTGGGGAGGGACAGGGGGGTCAGCCCCAGCATTTT. The variable domain in full, completed from reference TRBV29-1 and TRBJ1-5, reads SAVISQKPSRDICQRGTSLTIQCQVDSQVTMMFWYRQQPGQSLTLIATANQGSEATYESGFVIDKFPISRPNLTFSTLTVSNMSPEDSSIYLCSVGEGQGGQPQHFGDGTRLSIL.

This clonotype was counted ten times or more. The genes are TRBV2 and TRBJ1-5; D ambiguous. The ends were cut back, 7 bases at V and 3 bases at J, with 7 bases in the middle. CDR3 length: 12 amino acids. Germline V lookup: CDR1 SNHLY, CDR2 FYNNEI. The CDR3 region is CASTKDNQPQHF. The CDR3 coding sequence is TGTGCCAGCACTAAAGACAATCAGCCCCAGCATTTT.

This clonotype has only one observation. This chain connects TRBV12-3 or TRBV12-4 to TRBJ2-5; D ambiguous. Between the trimmed V and J ends, which lost 3 bases and 9 bases, there was a span of 11 bases. The CDR3 has 12 amino acids. The CDR3 coding sequence is TGTGCCAGCAGTTTTTCCGAACAGCCCCAGTACTTC. Translating it yields CASSFSEQPQYF.

This clonotype was counted many times. The chain uses TRBV15 and TRBJ1-3, with D maybe TRBD1 (6 bases). The CDR3 runs 15 residues. CDR1 and CDR2 (germline): LNHNV, YYDKDF (reference sequence). Trimming cost V 5 bases and J 2 bases, with 13 bases left between them. The CDR3 here is CATSFQTGPGNTIYF. Here the CDR3 DNA reads TGTGCCACCAGCTTCCAAACAGGGCCTGGAAACACCATATATTTT.

The chain joins TRBV5-6 to TRBJ2-5; 9 nucleotides agree with TRBD1. The CDR3 consists of 20 residues. The V and J ends lost 0 bases and 5 bases, in that order; junction bases with no gene match: 20. Germline V gene data show CDR1 as SGHDT and CDR2 as YYEEEE. The CDR3 nucleotides are TGTGCCAGCAGCTTGGCCGAGGATACCCGAGGACAGGGGCTGGCGGAGACCCAGTACTTC. This gives the protein CASSLAEDTRGQGLAETQYF.

There are a few counts of this clonotype. This rearrangement joins TRBV7-8 to TRBJ1-2, with D unresolved. Between the trimmed V and J ends, which lost 4 bases and 4 bases, there was a span of 7 bases. CDR1 and CDR2 from the germline V gene are SGHVS and FQNEAQ. The CDR3 extends over 12 amino acids. CDR3 sequence reads: CASSYSSYGYTF. CDR3 bases: TGTGCCAGCAGCTACAGTTCCTATGGCTACACCTTC.

The CDR3 here is CARDMRTGHNQPQHF. The CDR3 DNA follows: TGTGCTAGAGATATGAGGACAGGGCACAATCAGCCCCAGCATTTT. The chain links TRBV7-9 to TRBJ1-5; TRBD1 aligns across 8 bases. From germline, CDR1 is SEHNR and CDR2 FQNEAQ (reference sequence). The CDR3 runs to 15 residues.

With regard to this clonotype: The final CDR3 position lacks the conserved phenylalanine or tryptophan, pointing to a likely read error. This chain links TRBV3-1 with TRBJ2-5; 7 bases agree with TRBD2. Germline CDR1 LGHDT, CDR2 YNNKEL (reference sequence). Losses at the gene ends were 6 bases for V and 10 bases for J; bases not matched to a gene: 11. This CDR3 has 13 amino acids. In DNA, the CDR3 is TGTGCCAGCAGTACACCCGGGGGGTTGGACCAGTACCTC. Translated, it gives CASSTPGGLDQYL.

This clonotype has at least ten counts. The chain employs TRBV20-1 and TRBJ1-1; D is uncertain. This CDR3 has 14 amino acids. Looked up from germline, CDR1 is DFQATT and CDR2 is SNEGSKA (reference sequence). V lost 6 bases and J 4 bases, leaving 18 bases between the germline ends. CDR3 sequence: CSALTIRLSTEAFF. As DNA, the CDR3 is TGCAGTGCCCTAACCATTAGACTGAGCACTGAAGCTTTCTTT.

V gene TRBV7-9 combines with J gene TRBJ1-1, with D unresolved. V lost 2 bases to trimming and J lost 6 bases, with 13 bases between them. The CDR3 length is 14 residues. CDR1 and CDR2 from the germline V gene are SEHNR and FQNEAQ (reference sequence). CDR3 DNA: TGTGCCAGCAGCTTAACAGACCAAAGCTCTGAAGCTTTCTTT. It translates to CASSLTDQSSEAFF. Looking up the rest from reference TRBV7-9 and TRBJ1-1 gives the full variable domain: DTGVSQNPRHKITKRGQNVTFRCDPISEHNRLYWYRQTLGQGPEFLTYFQNEAQLEKSRLLSDRFSAERPKGSFSTLEIQRTEQGDSAMYLCASSLTDQSSEAFFGQGTRLTVV.

This chain connects TRBV20-1 to TRBJ1-4, with 9 bases identical to TRBD1. Trimming took 6 bases from V and 8 from J; bases not matched to a gene: 7. CDR1 and CDR2 (germline): DFQATT, SNEGSKA (reference sequence). The CDR3 extends over 13 amino acids. CDR3 in amino acids: CSAGGTGFEKLFF. DNA of the CDR3: TGCAGTGCCGGGGGGACAGGGTTCGAAAAACTGTTTTTT.

About this clonotype itself: The junction and the germline gene differ at one end; a read error may be behind it. The rearrangement links TRBV20-1 to TRBJ2-2, with TRBD2 matching 10 bases. The CDR3 has 13 amino acids. Germline V gene lookup returns CDR1 DFQATT and CDR2 SNEGSKA (reference sequence). The CDR3 here is CSTSGENTGELLF. The CDR3 nucleotides are TGCAGTACTAGCGGGGAGAACACCGGGGAGCTGCTTTTT.

This clonotype was found many times. V and J are TRBV7-8 and TRBJ1-5; TRBD1 aligns across 8 bases. Losses at the gene ends were 1 base for V and 4 bases for J; bases not matched to a gene: 6. CDR1 and CDR2 (germline): SGHVS, FQNEAQ. This CDR3 has 16 residues. For the CDR3, the DNA is TGTGCCAGCAGCTTAGTGCGGACAGGGCGAAATCAGCCCCAGCATTTT. It encodes CASSLVRTGRNQPQHF.

This chain uses TRBV20-1 with TRBJ1-2; D is uncertain. V was trimmed by 3 bases and J by 5 bases, leaving 13 bases between them. Germline CDR1 is DFQATT and CDR2 is SNEGSKA (reference sequence). This CDR3 is 13 amino acids long. The CDR3 protein is CSAREPGDYGYTF. The CDR3 DNA sequence: TGCAGTGCTAGGGAGCCGGGAGATTATGGCTACACCTTC.

This clonotype has at least ten counts. The chain couples TRBV25-1 to TRBJ1-6; TRBD1 might be the D (6 bases). From germline, CDR1 is MGHDK and CDR2 SYGVNS. V was trimmed by 5 bases and J by 4 bases, leaving 12 bases between them. The CDR3 loop spans 15 amino acids. The CDR3 reads CASSTGTRYNSPLHF. The CDR3 nucleotides read TGTGCCAGCAGTACAGGGACGAGATATAATTCACCCCTCCACTTT.

This clonotype was counted ten times or more. The chain uses TRBV20-1 and TRBJ1-2; D is unclear. V lost 4 bases and J 4 bases, leaving 7 bases between the germline ends. The CDR3 contains 11 residues. Germline V CDR1 and CDR2: DFQATT, SNEGSKA (reference sequence). CDR3 bases: TGCAGTGCTACACGGAGCTATGGCTACACCTTC. Translated: CSATRSYGYTF.

This clonotype has at least ten counts. This rearrangement joins TRBV10-3 to TRBJ1-2, with 9 nucleotides matching TRBD1. The trim removed 6 bases at V and 4 bases at J, leaving 6 bases unmatched. Germline CDR1 is ENHRY and CDR2 is SYGVKD. This CDR3 has 14 amino acids. CDR3 amino acids: CAISRDRDAYGYTF. CDR3 DNA sequence: TGTGCCATCAGCCGGGACAGGGATGCCTATGGCTACACCTTC.

The chain carries TRBV5-1 and TRBJ2-2, with 8 positions matching TRBD1. The ends lost 4 bases at V and 0 bases at J; junction bases unmatched: 8. Per germline, CDR1 SGHRS and CDR2 YFSETQ. CDR3 size: 17 residues. CDR3 sequence reads: CASSPGTGVSNTGELFF. CDR3 DNA: TGCGCCAGCAGCCCCGGGACAGGAGTATCGAACACCGGGGAGCTGTTTTTT.